These 24 T cell receptor beta chains were all obtained from the same sample, sequenced in a study of response to subunit inactivated influenza vaccine. TCRdb re-analysed the RT-PCR reads in MiXCR, keeping a single row per CDR3 protein. The table includes about 780,000 distinct CDR3 sequences, approximately 17% detected once. Sample: PBMCs from blood, taken roughly 5 days after vaccination. The source is a man aged 45-60 years who received an inactivated influenza vaccine.

This clonotype showed up just a few times. The CDR3 sequence: CASLPGQGLQETQYF. CDR3 DNA sequence: TGTGCCAGCCTTCCGGGACAGGGGCTCCAAGAGACCCAGTACTTC. The chain links TRBV28 to TRBJ2-5, with 10 bases matching TRBD1. The V segment lost 8 bases and the J segment 1 base; nucleotides outside the gene matches: 7. Germline V gene data show CDR1 as MDHEN and CDR2 as SYDVKM. The CDR3 extends over 15 amino acids.

The chain links TRBV4-1 to TRBJ2-7; D is perhaps TRBD1 or TRBD2 (5 bases each). Germline CDR1 reads MGHRA; CDR2 reads YSYEKL. The CDR3 has 13 residues. V dropped 4 bases and J dropped 4 bases, with 11 bases sitting between them. Written as DNA, the CDR3 is TGCGCCAGCAGCCTATGGGACGGATACGAGCAGTACTTC. This sequence encodes CASSLWDGYEQYF.

The J gene is TRBJ2-1, the V gene TRBV27; 11 positions agree with TRBD1. Germline CDR1 is MNHEY and CDR2 is SMNVEV (reference sequence). The CDR3 sequence is 17 residues long. The junction had 11 bases not matched to a gene; V was cut back by 5 bases and J by 5 bases. The CDR3 sequence: CASSRKLGQGAHNEQFF. DNA for the CDR3: TGTGCCAGCAGTCGCAAACTCGGACAGGGGGCCCACAATGAGCAGTTCTTC.

V is TRBV12-3 or TRBV12-4 and J is TRBJ2-7; D is undetermined. This CDR3 is built from 14 residues. V was clipped by 2 bases and J by 2 bases, with 10 bases between them. CDR3 sequence: CASSLRPKPYEQYF. The CDR3 coding sequence is TGTGCCAGCAGTTTAAGGCCTAAACCCTACGAGCAGTACTTC.

This clonotype is a singleton in its sample. The chain couples TRBV6-2 or TRBV6-3 to TRBJ2-7, with 7 bases that match TRBD1. V lost 7 bases, J lost 3 bases, and 12 bases stayed unmatched. The CDR3 is made up of 15 amino acids. CDR1 MNHEY and CDR2 SVGEGT come from the germline V gene. Here the CDR3 DNA reads TGTGCCAGCACCGACGGGACAGCAATTTACTACGAGCAGTACTTC. Amino acids: CASTDGTAIYYEQYF.

In DNA form, the CDR3 reads TGTGCCAGCAGTTTATACGAGGAGATGACAGGGGGCCAAGAGACCCAGTACTTC. This encodes CASSLYEEMTGGQETQYF. This sequence joins TRBV28 and TRBJ2-5; 9 positions match TRBD1. The CDR3 consists of 18 residues. V trimming: 1 base; J trimming: 1 base; junction bases outside the gene matches: 10. The V gene's germline CDR1 is MDHEN and CDR2 SYDVKM.

The chain recombines TRBV9 with TRBJ2-7; TRBD1 might be the D (6 bases). This CDR3 spans 14 amino acids. The germline V and J ends were trimmed by 3 bases and 4 bases, with 14 bases remaining between them. Germline-derived CDR1 and CDR2 are SGDLS and YYNGEE. The CDR3 DNA is TGTGCCAGCAGCGGACAGGCGGGTGGATACGAGCAGTACTTC. It specifies CASSGQAGGYEQYF.

This clonotype occurred a few times. This sequence joins TRBV2 and TRBJ2-2; 8 nucleotides match TRBD1. The CDR3 is made up of 15 amino acids. CDR1 is SNHLY, CDR2 FYNNEI, per germline. Germline trimming cut 4 bases from V and 3 bases from J; bases unmatched to any gene: 4. CDR3: CASSGQGMDTGELFF. The DNA of the CDR3 is TGTGCCAGCAGTGGACAGGGGATGGACACCGGGGAGCTGTTTTTT.

This clonotype was detected a few times. V gene TRBV4-2 combines with J gene TRBJ2-7; 7 positions match TRBD1. The CDR3 is 14 residues long. Germline V gives CDR1 LGHNA, CDR2 YNFKEQ. Unmatched junction bases numbered 5, after V lost 3 bases and J lost 3 bases. The CDR3 here is CASSHDRVDYEQYF. CDR3 nucleotides: TGTGCCAGCAGCCATGACAGGGTGGACTACGAGCAGTACTTC.

This clonotype has a handful of counts. V and J are TRBV5-1 and TRBJ2-1; D is ambiguous. V lost 0 bases, J lost 6 bases, and 16 bases lay in between. The CDR3 covers 16 residues. CDR1 and CDR2 from the germline V gene are SGHRS and YFSETQ. The CDR3 DNA reads as TGCGCCAGCAGCTTGGCCAGAGGTTGGACGGGCAATGAGCAGTTCTTC. Translation gives CASSLARGWTGNEQFF.

The chain combines TRBV20-1 with TRBJ2-1; 11 nucleotides align to TRBD2. CDR3 length equals 16 residues. After removal of 3 bases from V and 3 bases from J, the junction contained 7 bases not matched to a gene. Germline CDR1 reads DFQATT; CDR2 reads SNEGSKA (reference sequence). CDR3 coding DNA: TGCAGTGCTAGCACTAGCGGGAGAAGTTTCTACAATGAGCAGTTCTTC. This sequence encodes CSASTSGRSFYNEQFF.

This rearrangement joins TRBV7-9 to TRBJ2-3; 13 bases are a match to TRBD2. CDR1 and CDR2 from the germline V gene are SEHNR and FQNEAQ (reference sequence). V dropped 5 bases and J dropped 14; count of bases not matched to a gene: 10. The CDR3 consists of 14 residues. DNA of the CDR3: TGTGCCAGCAGCCCGGGACTAGCGGGGAGCCCCTGGTATTTT. Translated, it gives CASSPGLAGSPWYF.

This clonotype was found a few times. The V call is TRBV6-2 or TRBV6-3, the J call TRBJ2-1; D is perhaps TRBD1 (6 bases). This CDR3 region has 15 residues. Trimming cost V 2 bases and J 7 bases, with 15 bases left between them. The V gene's germline CDR1 is MNHEY and CDR2 SVGEGT. The CDR3 DNA is TGTGCCAGCAGTTACCCGTCAACACAGGGTAATGAGCAGTTCTTC. Residues: CASSYPSTQGNEQFF.

The CDR3 DNA follows: TGCAGTCCGGAACTAAAAGGGGGATCTTTAGCCAAAAACATTCAGTACTTC. Translated: CSPELKGGSLAKNIQYF. J is TRBJ2-4 and V is TRBV20-1, with D perhaps matching TRBD1 (6 bases). In germline, CDR1 is DFQATT, CDR2 SNEGSKA (reference sequence). CDR3 length: 17 amino acids. Trimming stripped 8 bases from V and 0 bases from J, with 23 bases between.

This clonotype was picked up a small number of times. The J gene is TRBJ1-2, the V gene TRBV18; TRBD1 is a possible D gene (5 bases). This CDR3 has 15 residues. Germline CDR1 and CDR2: KGHSH and LQKENI. Trimming pared 2 bases from V and 3 bases from J, leaving 13 bases between. CDR3 nucleotide sequence: TGTGCCAGCTCACCAACGGGCGGAGGGGACTATGGCTACACCTTC. Translation gives CASSPTGGGDYGYTF.

V is TRBV15 and J is TRBJ2-5; 9 positions match TRBD2. CDR1 is LNHNV, CDR2 YYDKDF, per germline (reference sequence). The V segment lost 0 bases and the J segment 10 bases; nucleotides outside the gene matches: 12. The CDR3 runs 16 residues. CDR3 nucleotides: TGTGCCACCAGCAGAGACCCAGCGGGAGGACAATTGGGCCAGTACTTC. It specifies CATSRDPAGGQLGQYF.

The chain recombines TRBV7-9 with TRBJ1-1, with a tentative D call TRBD1 (5 bases). This CDR3 comprises 12 residues. Per germline, CDR1 SEHNR and CDR2 FQNEAQ (reference sequence). The V and J ends lost 5 bases and 11 bases respectively, with 15 bases between them. In nucleotides, the CDR3 is TGTGCCAGCAGCATCGGGGCGGGGTCCGCTTTCTTT. Translated: CASSIGAGSAFF.

The genes are TRBV12-3 or TRBV12-4 and TRBJ1-6; 10 bases fit TRBD1. Trimming took 5 bases from V and 9 from J; bases not matched to a gene: 7. This CDR3 is 15 amino acids long. CDR3 DNA: TGTGCCAGCAGTCCCAAGACAGGGGGCGGTTCACCCCTCCACTTT. Translation: CASSPKTGGGSPLHF.

This clonotype was recorded a few times. This chain joins TRBV15 and TRBJ2-3; a weak D match, TRBD2 (6 bases). Germline values: CDR1 LNHNV, CDR2 YYDKDF (reference sequence). The germline V and J ends were trimmed by 6 bases and 7 bases, with 20 bases remaining between them. This CDR3 contains 15 residues. CDR3: CATRKPGLSGNTQYF. CDR3 coding DNA: TGTGCCACCAGAAAGCCGGGGCTTAGCGGTAATACGCAGTATTTT.

The sample holds a few counts of this clonotype. The chain has TRBV20-1 and TRBJ2-1, with D unclear. V was shortened by 0 bases and J by 2 bases, with 14 bases between the two germline ends. The CDR3 extends over 16 amino acids. CDR1 is DFQATT and CDR2 is SNEGSKA in the germline V gene (reference sequence). This CDR3 reads CSARDGRGPTYNEQFF. The DNA for the CDR3 is TGCAGTGCTAGAGATGGCCGCGGACCAACCTACAATGAGCAGTTCTTC.

This clonotype was seen repeatedly, ten times or more. The chain joins TRBV7-3 to TRBJ2-5; no definite D call. CDR1 is SGHTA, CDR2 FQGTGA, per germline. This CDR3 contains 12 residues. The ends were cut back, 6 bases at V and 5 bases at J, with 10 bases in the middle. The CDR3 coding sequence is TGTGCCAGCAGTTACGATCTTGAGACCCAGTACTTC. As protein: CASSYDLETQYF.

This clonotype was seen a handful of times. The chain uses TRBV6-2 or TRBV6-3 and TRBJ2-1; 10 bases map to TRBD2. The CDR3 covers 17 residues. Germline trimming cut 4 bases from V and 7 bases from J; bases unmatched to any gene: 13. Germline V gene data show CDR1 as MNHEY and CDR2 as SVGEGT. CDR3 sequence reads: CASSFSRLAGRGNEQFF. CDR3 DNA sequence: TGTGCCAGCAGTTTTTCCCGACTAGCGGGTCGAGGGAATGAGCAGTTCTTC.

This sequence joins TRBV7-2 and TRBJ2-7; the D is unclear. Per the germline V gene, CDR1 is SGHTA and CDR2 is FQGNSA. Trimming removed 0 bases at V and 2 bases at J, with 8 bases between. This CDR3 is built from 14 residues. The CDR3 coding sequence is TGTGCCAGCAGCTTAGCCGGATACCCCTACGAGCAGTACTTC. The encoded protein is CASSLAGYPYEQYF.

There are a few counts of this clonotype. V gene TRBV11-2 combines with J gene TRBJ2-3; D gene unclear. Germline lookup yields CDR1 SGHAT and CDR2 FQNNGV. Trimming took off 2 bases at V and 2 bases at J, with 8 bases between the two ends. The CDR3 is made up of 14 amino acids. As DNA, the CDR3 is TGTGCCAGCAGCTTAAGACCCAACACAGATACGCAGTATTTT. It is translated as CASSLRPNTDTQYF.